This is a list of T cell receptor beta chains from one sample in a study of blood T cells in healthy people across ages. TCRdb re-called the 5' RACE reads with MiXCR, one entry per CDR3 protein. The sample holds about 1.7 million distinct CDR3 sequences, under 30% seen once. The sequencing sample was made of blood. The source is a woman aged 25 to 39 in good health. CDR3s include the opening cysteine and the closing phenylalanine or tryptophan. D genes are given only for firm matches. Only part of the rows carry a size: once, few, many, or a class if the clone is expanded.

-,TRBJ2-7,once,TRBV21-1,TGTGCCAGCAGCAAAGGTACCCACGAGCAGTACTTC,CASSKGTHEQYF
-,TRBJ2-4,few,TRBV5-4,TGTGCCAGCAGCCCGTTCACCCTAGCCAAAAACATTCAGTACTTC,CASSPFTLAKNIQYF
-,TRBJ2-1,few,TRBV30,TGTGCCTGGACGTCGGGATCCAATGAGCAGTTCTTC,CAWTSGSNEQFF
-,TRBJ1-1,-,TRBV29-1,TGCAGCGTTGTACTAGGGGCCGATGAGAACACTGAAGCTTTCTTT,CSVVLGADENTEAFF
-,TRBJ1-4,-,TRBV28,TGTGCCAGCAGAGCCGCCGGGGTTGTCTTAGGAAAACTGTTTTTT,CASRAAGVVLGKLFF
-,TRBJ1-4,-,TRBV6-6,TGTGCCAGCAGCCGTTCGGGGGGGAAGCTTGAAAAACTGTTTTTT,CASSRSGGKLEKLFF
-,TRBJ2-3,-,TRBV10-3,TGTGCCATTAGGGACTTATCGACAGATACGCAGTATTTT,CAIRDLSTDTQYF
-,TRBJ1-5,-,TRBV25-1,TGTGCCAGCAGTTCTAAGGGGATTAGCAATCAGCCCCAGCATTTT,CASSSKGISNQPQHF
-,TRBJ1-6,few,TRBV15,TGTGCCACCAGCCCCCAGGGCTTGGGCTCACCCCTCCACTTT,CATSPQGLGSPLHF
-,TRBJ2-6,few,TRBV7-2,TGTGCCAGCAGCCCCGCTTGGGGGTCTGGGGCCAACGTCCTGACTTTC,CASSPAWGSGANVLTF
TRBD1,TRBJ2-7,many,TRBV28,TGTGCCAGCAGTTCTCCCGGGACAGGGGGGGGCGAGCAGTACTTC,CASSSPGTGGGEQYF
TRBD1,TRBJ2-7,-,TRBV28,TGTGCCAGCAGTATTGTCGGGACAGGGAGCTACGAGCAGTACTTC,CASSIVGTGSYEQYF
-,TRBJ2-7,many,TRBV20-1,TGCAGTGCTAGGAGGTCGCTATCTTCGATCGAGCAGTACTTC,CSARRSLSSIEQYF
-,TRBJ2-7,-,TRBV30,TGTGCCTGGAGTGGCTCAACATCCTACGAGCAGTACTTC,CAWSGSTSYEQYF
-,TRBJ2-7,-,TRBV29-1,TGCAGCGCCACAGGGCCCTACTCCTACGAGCAGTACTTC,CSATGPYSYEQYF
TRBD1,TRBJ1-2,-,TRBV7-2,TGTGCCAGCAGCCTAGAGACAGGGGACTATGGCTACACCTTC,CASSLETGDYGYTF
-,TRBJ2-2,-,TRBV3-1,TGTGCCAGCAGCCACGAAAGGACGAACACCGGGGAGCTGTTTTTT,CASSHERTNTGELFF